The 21 T cell receptor beta chains given below trace back to one sample, sequenced in a study of a mutant IDH1 vaccine in newly diagnosed glioma. Generated by immunoSEQ multiplex PCR, the TCRdb table keeps only in-frame clones and is missing some. The sample holds 40,000 to 50,000 clones, 80% to 90% seen once. For these TCRs, the target antigens are not known. Time point: week 5, during vaccination. Doses consisted of 300 ug of mutant IDH1 20-mer peptide each, paired with topical imiquimod. The sample consisted of PBMCs, taken from a glioma patient whose treatment included an IDH1 peptide vaccine. These receptors all stem from a man between 40 and 49 years old with glioma.

The DNA for the CDR3 is TGTGCCAGCAGTTTAGTGGCTAGCGCTAAGTACGAGCAGTACTTC. It codes for CASSLVASAKYEQYF. The chain employs TRBV27 and TRBJ2-7, with a possible D match to TRBD2 (6 bases). V was clipped by 2 bases and J by 4 bases, with 15 bases between them. Germline V lookup: CDR1 MNHEY, CDR2 SMNVEV (reference sequence). The CDR3 is 15 amino acids.

This sequence joins TRBV27 and TRBJ2-7, with a weak D call TRBD1 (6 bases). CDR1 and CDR2 from the germline V gene are MNHEY and SMNVEV (reference sequence). The CDR3 extends over 14 amino acids. V lost 6 bases to trimming and J lost 2 bases, with 14 bases between them. The CDR3 protein is CASSLLTGTYEQYF. The CDR3 DNA sequence: TGTGCCAGCAGCTTGCTGACAGGTACCTACGAGCAGTACTTC.

The chain employs TRBV19 and TRBJ2-3; D unclear. This CDR3 region has 16 residues. Germline CDR1 reads LNHDA; CDR2 reads SQIVND (reference sequence). Trimming removed 0 bases at V and 0 bases at J, with 10 bases between. The CDR3 sequence is CASSIEGHPSTDTQYF. As DNA, the CDR3 is TGTGCCAGTAGTATAGAAGGGCATCCTAGCACAGATACGCAGTATTTT.

The chain carries TRBV15 and TRBJ2-6; D not certain. The V end was cut by 0 bases, the J end by 0 bases, with 12 bases between. The CDR3 is made up of 18 amino acids. Germline V gene sequence: CDR1 LNHNV, CDR2 YYDKDF (reference sequence). The CDR3 coding sequence is TGTGCCACCAGCAGAGAGTGGATAGGCAGCTCTGGGGCCAACGTCCTGACTTTC. Amino acid sequence: CATSREWIGSSGANVLTF.

In nucleotides, the CDR3 is TGTGCCAGCAGCTTGACTAGCGGGAGCTACGAGCAGTACTTC. It encodes CASSLTSGSYEQYF. The chain joins TRBV13 to TRBJ2-7; 12 bases align to TRBD2. CDR1 is PRHDT and CDR2 is FYEKMQ in the germline V gene (reference sequence). V shed 3 bases, J shed 3 bases, and the junction held 0 bases outside the gene matches. The CDR3 is made up of 14 amino acids.

In nucleotides, the CDR3 is TGTGCCAGCAGCTTAGGGGGTAGCGGGAGACGCGAGCAGTACTTC. Encoded protein: CASSLGGSGRREQYF. The V and J genes are TRBV7-2 and TRBJ2-7, with 9 nucleotides matching TRBD2. The germline V gene encodes CDR1 SGHTA and CDR2 FQGNSA. V shed 1 base, J shed 6 bases, and the junction held 7 bases outside the gene matches. The CDR3 covers 15 residues.

This clone turned up a few times. V is TRBV7-2 and J is TRBJ2-2, with D possibly being TRBD1 or TRBD2 (5 bases each). The ends were cut back, 5 bases at V and 0 bases at J, with 13 bases in the middle. Germline V gives CDR1 SGHTA, CDR2 FQGNSA. The length of the CDR3 is 16 residues. CDR3 region: CASSPHRTSNTGELFF. Here the CDR3 DNA reads TGTGCCAGCAGCCCCCACAGGACTTCGAACACCGGGGAGCTGTTTTTT.

The chain carries TRBV7-2 and TRBJ2-7; 9 bases line up with TRBD1. Trimming removed 5 bases from V and 6 bases from J; junction bases left unmatched: 5. Germline V gives CDR1 SGHTA, CDR2 FQGNSA. The CDR3 sequence is 13 residues long. CDR3 loop: CASSVRDRAEQYF. The CDR3 region has the DNA TGTGCCAGCAGCGTCCGGGACAGGGCCGAGCAGTACTTC.

The rearrangement links TRBV7-9 to TRBJ2-7, with TRBD2 matching 8 bases. V lost 3 bases and J lost 4; bases outside the gene matches: 5. Germline CDR1 reads SEHNR; CDR2 reads FQNEAQ (reference sequence). This CDR3 spans 14 amino acids. The CDR3 protein is CASSFSASGYEQYF. The CDR3 nucleotides read TGTGCCAGCAGCTTTAGCGCTAGCGGGTACGAGCAGTACTTC.

The genes are TRBV7-6 and TRBJ2-1; weak D call: TRBD2 (6 bases). V lost 1 base to trimming and J lost 3 bases, with 16 bases between them. The CDR3 has 17 residues. In germline, CDR1 is SGHVS, CDR2 FNYEAQ. The CDR3 sequence: CASSLDGRVNVYNEQFF. As DNA, the CDR3 is TGTGCCAGCAGCTTAGACGGGAGAGTCAACGTCTACAATGAGCAGTTCTTC.

This chain joins TRBV6-1 and TRBJ2-1, with 9 bases that match TRBD2. This CDR3 contains 13 residues. V gave up 8 bases and J gave up 10 bases; unmatched junction bases: 9. CDR1 is MNHNS, CDR2 SASEGT, per germline. The CDR3 protein is CASQILAGWEQFF. The CDR3 DNA is TGTGCCAGCCAGATACTAGCGGGTTGGGAGCAGTTCTTC.

The chain couples TRBV7-9 to TRBJ2-7, with D unclear. The CDR3 loop spans 11 amino acids. Trimming left V 5 bases short and J 0 bases short, with 2 bases between. Germline loops: CDR1 SEHNR, CDR2 FQNEAQ (reference sequence). The CDR3 nucleotides are TGTGCCAGCAGCGCCTCCTACGAGCAGTACTTC. Encoded protein: CASSASYEQYF.

The chain recombines TRBV15 with TRBJ2-5, with D maybe TRBD1 (5 bases). Germline assignment: CDR1 LNHNV and CDR2 YYDKDF (reference sequence). V was trimmed by 4 bases and J by 0 bases, leaving 15 bases between them. CDR3 size: 16 residues. The CDR3 loop is CATSKGQAMYQETQYF. The DNA for the CDR3 is TGTGCCACCAGCAAGGGGCAGGCAATGTACCAAGAGACCCAGTACTTC.

The chain is built from TRBV5-1 and TRBJ2-3; 9 bases agree with TRBD2. The CDR3 consists of 14 residues. The V gene end was trimmed by 1 base and the J gene end by 3 bases; junction bases not matched to a gene: 0. Germline V lookup: CDR1 SGHRS, CDR2 YFSETQ. CDR3 sequence: CASSLTSGTDTQYF. The CDR3 nucleotides are TGCGCCAGCAGCTTGACTAGCGGGACAGATACGCAGTATTTT.

The chain joins TRBV29-1 to TRBJ1-6, with D perhaps TRBD1 (6 bases). CDR1 and CDR2 from the germline V gene are SQVTM and ANQGSEA. The CDR3 has 13 residues. Trimming stripped 5 bases from V and 4 bases from J, with 9 bases between. CDR3 sequence reads: CSVQGQYNSPLHF. Here the CDR3 DNA reads TGCAGCGTTCAGGGGCAGTATAATTCACCCCTCCACTTT.

The chain combines TRBV19 with TRBJ2-7; D is unresolved. The CDR3 extends over 12 amino acids. The V and J ends lost 3 bases and 8 bases respectively, with 11 bases between them. Germline lookup yields CDR1 LNHDA and CDR2 SQIVND (reference sequence). CDR3 DNA sequence: TGTGCCAGTAGTATCCGTGACGGACAGCAGTACTTC. Amino acid sequence: CASSIRDGQQYF.

The chain carries TRBV6-5 and TRBJ2-4; 8 positions match TRBD1. The CDR3 sequence is 13 residues long. V was clipped by 7 bases and J by 2 bases; unmatched bases: 1. CDR1 is MNHEY, CDR2 SVGAGI, per germline. The CDR3 nucleotides read TGTGCCAGCACCAGGGGGCCCAAAAACATTCAGTACTTC. Residues: CASTRGPKNIQYF.

This clone came up once. This rearrangement joins TRBV19 to TRBJ2-3; the match to TRBD2 covers 13 bases. CDR1 is LNHDA, CDR2 SQIVND, per germline (reference sequence). The CDR3 totals 16 residues. J was trimmed by 2 bases and V by 5 bases; bases with no gene match: 4. CDR3 protein: CASSELAGGLTDTQYF. As DNA, the CDR3 is TGTGCCAGTAGTGAACTAGCGGGAGGGCTCACAGATACGCAGTATTTT.

This sequence joins TRBV27 and TRBJ2-5; D possibly corresponds to TRBD2 (5 bases). Germline values: CDR1 MNHEY, CDR2 SMNVEV (reference sequence). Trimming took off 3 bases at V and 5 bases at J, with 19 bases between the two ends. The CDR3 is 16 residues long. The DNA of the CDR3 is TGTGCCAGCAGTTTTCGGTTGAACCCAACGGGGGAGACCCAGTACTTC. The encoded protein is CASSFRLNPTGETQYF.

This chain uses TRBV5-6 with TRBJ2-1; D is unclear. This CDR3 contains 14 residues. Germline V gene sequence: CDR1 SGHDT, CDR2 YYEEEE. V lost 4 bases and J 1 base, leaving 9 bases between the germline ends. The CDR3 sequence: CASSPVVSYNEQFF. CDR3 sequence (DNA): TGTGCCAGCAGCCCCGTTGTATCCTACAATGAGCAGTTCTTC.

The chain is built from TRBV9 and TRBJ2-3; D is unresolved. This CDR3 is 13 amino acids long. The V gene's germline CDR1 is SGDLS and CDR2 YYNGEE. Trimming cost V 0 bases and J 3 bases, with 5 bases left between them. CDR3 coding DNA: TGTGCCAGCAGCGTAGTTAGAACAGATACGCAGTATTTT. Translating gives CASSVVRTDTQYF.